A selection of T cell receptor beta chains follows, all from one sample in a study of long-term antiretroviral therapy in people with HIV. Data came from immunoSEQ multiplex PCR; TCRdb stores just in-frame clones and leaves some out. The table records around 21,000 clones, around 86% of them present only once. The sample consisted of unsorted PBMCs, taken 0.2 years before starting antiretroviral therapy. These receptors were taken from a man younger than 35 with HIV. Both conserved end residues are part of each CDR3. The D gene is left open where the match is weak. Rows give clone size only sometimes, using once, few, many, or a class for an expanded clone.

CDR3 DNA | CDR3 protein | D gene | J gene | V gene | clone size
TGTGCCAGTAGTATTGCGGAGGGCACTGAAGCTTTCTTT | CASSIAEGTEAFF | - | TRBJ1-1 | TRBV19 | -
TGTGCCAGCAGTTATGCGGGGGCGCCGAGTTATTCACCCCTCCACTTT | CASSYAGAPSYSPLHF | - | TRBJ1-6 | TRBV6-5 | -
TGCGCCAGCAGTCGGAAAGGAGAGAGACCTAGCAATCAGCCCCAGCATTTT | CASSRKGERPSNQPQHF | - | TRBJ1-5 | TRBV23-1 | -
TGTGCCAGCAGTTCAGTCTCAGCAATCTACAATGAGCAGTTCTTC | CASSSVSAIYNEQFF | - | TRBJ2-1 | TRBV28 | -
TGTGCCAGCAGTGTCGGGACAGGGGGGGGAGAGACCCAGTACTTC | CASSVGTGGGETQYF | TRBD1 | TRBJ2-5 | TRBV2 | few
TGTGCCAGCAGTTACTCGACGCCTAGCACAGATACGCAGTATTTT | CASSYSTPSTDTQYF | - | TRBJ2-3 | TRBV6-6 | -
TGTGCCAGCAGGCTGACTAGTAGGATGTACAATGAGCAGTTCTTC | CASRLTSRMYNEQFF | - | TRBJ2-1 | TRBV5-6 | -
TGTGCCAGCAGCCCACGGTTGTGGGATGAGCAGTTCTTC | CASSPRLWDEQFF | - | TRBJ2-1 | TRBV9 | -
TGTGCCAGCAGTGCCTCTCCTCCGGGACCATTCGAGGGATTTGCGGATACGCAGTATTTT | CASSASPPGPFEGFADTQYF | - | TRBJ2-3 | TRBV6-1 | -
TGTGCCAGCAGCGTAGGCACGACAGGGAACACCGGGGAGCTGTTTTTT | CASSVGTTGNTGELFF | - | TRBJ2-2 | TRBV9 | -
TGTGCCAGCAGCCCGACGAAAACCCCCGGGACTGGTAATGAGCAGTTCTTC | CASSPTKTPGTGNEQFF | - | TRBJ2-1 | TRBV5-8 | -
TGTGCCAGCAGCCCTCCCCCTCAGCTGGACACCGGGGAGCTGTTTTTT | CASSPPPQLDTGELFF | - | TRBJ2-2 | TRBV13 | -
TGTGCCAGCAGCCCCCCTCGAACAATGAACACTGAAGCTTTCTTT | CASSPPRTMNTEAFF | - | TRBJ1-1 | TRBV7-9 | -
TGTGCCATCAGTGAGTCTTCGGGGAGTACCTCCTACGAGCAGTACTTC | CAISESSGSTSYEQYF | - | TRBJ2-7 | TRBV10-3 | -
TGCGCCAGCAGCTTGGAGTCGGGGATGAACACCGGGGAGCTGTTTTTT | CASSLESGMNTGELFF | - | TRBJ2-2 | TRBV5-1 | -
TGTGCCAGCAGCGAGGGACTAGCCTACGAGCAGTACTTC | CASSEGLAYEQYF | TRBD2 | TRBJ2-7 | TRBV11-2 | -
TGTGCCAGCAGCTCCGGGGGTTCCTACAATGAGCAGTTCTTC | CASSSGGSYNEQFF | - | TRBJ2-1 | TRBV5-1 | -
TGCGCCAGACGGAGACAGGTTAGCTATGGCTACACCTTC | CARRRQVSYGYTF | - | TRBJ1-2 | TRBV23-1 | -
TGCGCCAGCGGACAGGGGCTCTCCTACGAGCAGTACTTC | CASGQGLSYEQYF | TRBD1 | TRBJ2-7 | TRBV4-1 | few